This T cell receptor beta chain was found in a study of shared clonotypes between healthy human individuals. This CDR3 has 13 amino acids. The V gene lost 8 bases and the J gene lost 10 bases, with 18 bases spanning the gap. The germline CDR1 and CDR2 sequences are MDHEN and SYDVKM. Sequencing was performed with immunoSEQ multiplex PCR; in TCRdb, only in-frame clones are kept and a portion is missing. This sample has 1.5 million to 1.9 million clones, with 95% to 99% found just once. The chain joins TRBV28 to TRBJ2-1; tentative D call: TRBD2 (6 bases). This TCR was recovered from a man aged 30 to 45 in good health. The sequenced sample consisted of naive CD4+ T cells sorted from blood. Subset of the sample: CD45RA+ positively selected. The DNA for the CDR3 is TGTGCCAGCTCCAGACTAGGCCCAACGGAGCAGTTCTTC. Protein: CASSRLGPTEQFF.